The 21 T cell receptor beta chains below all came from one sample that was sequenced in a study of blood T cell repertoires in COVID-19 (TCRdb year 2020). Libraries were constructed by the immunoSEQ multiplex PCR assay. Sourced from immuneACCESS, this table was stored by TCRdb with only in-frame sequences that have V and J called. A share of the clones is absent; for the studies checked, an unresolved V gene accounts for under half, and the remainder has no known explanation. The sample yields around 100,000 clones; 90% were counted once. Clones ranked in the top ten supply around 5.1% of the sample. The sequencing input was peripheral blood. The receptor source for this set is a man between 45 and 60 years old with acute or convalescent COVID-19.

The chain links TRBV6-5 to TRBJ2-7, with a weak D call TRBD2 (5 bases). The CDR3 has 15 amino acids. The germline V gene encodes CDR1 MNHEY and CDR2 SVGAGI. The V end lost 2 bases, the J end lost 2 bases, and 13 bases lay between the germline ends. CDR3 amino acids: CASSYKREGAYEQYF. As DNA, the CDR3 is TGTGCCAGCAGTTACAAGCGTGAGGGCGCCTACGAGCAGTACTTC.

The chain is built from TRBV24-1 and TRBJ2-3, with D possibly being TRBD1 (6 bases). This CDR3 spans 15 amino acids. Deletions cut 7 bases from V and 3 bases from J, with 16 bases between. Germline loops: CDR1 KGHDR, CDR2 SFDVKD. DNA of the CDR3: TGTGCCACCAGATCCACAGGGATGGGGACAGATACGCAGTATTTT. It specifies CATRSTGMGTDTQYF.

The rearrangement joins TRBV5-8 to TRBJ2-5; no clear D gene. Germline assignment: CDR1 SGHTS and CDR2 YDEGEE. The CDR3 spans 11 residues. V gave up 4 bases and J gave up 3 bases, with 4 bases separating them. The CDR3 loop reads CASSLKETQYF. The CDR3 DNA follows: TGTGCCAGCAGCCTTAAAGAGACCCAGTACTTC.

This chain joins TRBV14 and TRBJ2-7; 8 bases align to TRBD2. Germline trimming cut 1 base from V and 0 bases from J; bases unmatched to any gene: 5. This CDR3 has 16 residues. In germline, CDR1 is SGHDN, CDR2 FVKESK. In nucleotides, the CDR3 is TGTGCCAGCAGCCAAGCCGGGAGGGGACCCTCCTACGAGCAGTACTTC. It specifies CASSQAGRGPSYEQYF. Complete variable domain (other parts from reference TRBV14 and TRBJ2-7): EAGVTQFPSHSVIEKGQTVTLRCDPISGHDNLYWYRRVMGKEIKFLLHFVKESKQDESGMPNNRFLAERTGGTYSTLKVQPAELEDSGVYFCASSQAGRGPSYEQYFGPGTRLTVT.

The chain combines TRBV10-3 with TRBJ1-6; D is uncertain. V shed 0 bases and J shed 10 bases, with 13 bases lying between them. The CDR3 is 15 residues long. CDR1 and CDR2 from the germline V gene are ENHRY and SYGVKD. This chain's CDR3 is CAISESRHEGSPLHF. Written as DNA, the CDR3 is TGTGCCATCAGTGAGTCGCGGCACGAGGGATCACCCCTCCACTTT.

This sequence joins TRBV7-2 and TRBJ2-7; 10 bases match TRBD2. The V segment lost 0 bases and the J segment 0 bases; nucleotides outside the gene matches: 5. The CDR3 spans 17 residues. Per germline, CDR1 SGHTA and CDR2 FQGNSA. The CDR3, as DNA: TGTGCCAGCAGCTTAGCGGTGGGGACTAGCGTCTCCTACGAGCAGTACTTC. Its translation: CASSLAVGTSVSYEQYF. Combining the CDR3 with reference TRBV7-2 and TRBJ2-7 gives the whole variable domain GAGVSQSPSNKVTEKGKDVELRCDPISGHTALYWYRQSLGQGLEFLIYFQGNSAPDKSGLPSDRFSAERTGGSVSTLTIQRTQQEDSAVYLCASSLAVGTSVSYEQYFGPGTRLTVT.

This chain links TRBV6-6 with TRBJ1-2; D not certain. Germline V gives CDR1 MNHNY, CDR2 SVGAGI (reference sequence). V was pared by 2 bases and J by 1 base, with 8 bases between. This CDR3 is built from 14 residues. CDR3 nucleotide sequence: TGTGCCAGCAGTTACCTCCTCCGTAACTATGGCTACACCTTC. It encodes CASSYLLRNYGYTF.

V and J are TRBV24-1 and TRBJ1-1, with D uncertain. The CDR3 covers 13 residues. V gave up 1 base and J gave up 7 bases, with 9 bases separating them. In germline, CDR1 is KGHDR, CDR2 SFDVKD. The CDR3 reads CATSDFGGREAFF. The CDR3 nucleotides read TGTGCCACCAGTGATTTTGGAGGGCGTGAAGCTTTCTTT.

The chain combines TRBV2 with TRBJ1-3; D unclear. V shed 3 bases and J shed 0 bases, with 9 bases lying between them. Germline CDR1 reads SNHLY; CDR2 reads FYNNEI. The CDR3 runs to 15 residues. The CDR3 reads CASSEVRNSGNTIYF. DNA of the CDR3: TGTGCCAGCAGTGAGGTGCGGAACTCTGGAAACACCATATATTTT.

V and J are TRBV6-4 and TRBJ2-7; 13 nucleotides line up with TRBD2. The germline V gene encodes CDR1 MRHNA and CDR2 SNTAGT. The V and J ends lost 5 bases and 4 bases, in that order; junction bases with no gene match: 5. The CDR3 is 15 residues long. The DNA of the CDR3 is TGTGCCAGCAGTTTACTAGCGGGAGGGCCATACGAGCAGTACTTC. Translation gives CASSLLAGGPYEQYF.

The V gene is TRBV5-1, the J gene TRBJ1-1, with a possible D match to TRBD1 (5 bases). The CDR3 is 17 residues long. The V gene's germline CDR1 is SGHRS and CDR2 YFSETQ. Trimming removed 0 bases at V and 1 base at J, with 16 bases between. In DNA form, the CDR3 reads TGCGCCAGCAGCTTGGCCCACACCAGGGATGCGAACACTGAAGCTTTCTTT. As protein: CASSLAHTRDANTEAFF. The variable domain in full, completed from reference TRBV5-1 and TRBJ1-1, reads KAGVTQTPRYLIKTRGQQVTLSCSPISGHRSVSWYQQTPGQGLQFLFEYFSETQRNKGNFPGRFSGRQFSNSRSEMNVSTLELGDSALYLCASSLAHTRDANTEAFFGQGTRLTVV.

About this clone: The conserved closing phenylalanine or tryptophan is absent in this CDR3, likely reflecting a read error. It is unclear where the CDR3 begins or ends on the DNA, so no DNA is shown, and the CDR3 is as TCRdb lists it. The chain joins TRBV28 to TRBJ2-7; the DNA was not compared with TRBD2, the D call given in the table. Inclusive of both ends, the CDR3 amounts to 11 amino acids. Looked up from germline, CDR1 is MDHEN and CDR2 is SYDVKM. CDR3 in amino acids: CASSLRGDFYL.

The chain uses TRBV11-2 and TRBJ2-7; tentatively, D is TRBD2 (6 bases). The length of the CDR3 is 13 residues. Germline V gene lookup returns CDR1 SGHAT and CDR2 FQNNGV. V dropped 3 bases and J dropped 4 bases, with 10 bases sitting between them. The CDR3 region is CASSLGTAYEQYF. CDR3 DNA sequence: TGTGCCAGCAGCTTGGGGACTGCATACGAGCAGTACTTC.

The V and J genes are TRBV7-9 and TRBJ1-4; 9 bases fit TRBD1. With V trimmed by 5 bases and J by 3 bases, 10 bases remained unmatched. The CDR3 is 17 residues long. CDR1 and CDR2 (germline): SEHNR, FQNEAQ (reference sequence). CDR3 nucleotide sequence: TGTGCCAGCAGCGCGCCGGGACAGGGATCTCCTAATGAAAAACTGTTTTTT. It is translated as CASSAPGQGSPNEKLFF.

The gene calls are TRBV27 and TRBJ1-1, with D uncertain. From germline, CDR1 is MNHEY and CDR2 SMNVEV (reference sequence). V was clipped by 6 bases and J by 1 base, with 9 bases between them. This CDR3 is built from 13 residues. CDR3 residues: CASSPRGNTEAFF. The CDR3 DNA reads as TGTGCCAGCAGCCCCCGGGGGAACACTGAAGCTTTCTTT.

The rearrangement uses TRBV6-5 and TRBJ2-2; 8 bases agree with TRBD1. CDR1 is MNHEY and CDR2 is SVGAGI in the germline V gene. CDR3 length: 15 residues. Trimming cost V 6 bases and J 7 bases; bases outside gene matches: 10. In DNA form, the CDR3 reads TGTGCCAGCAGCCTGGACAGGGTTAATGACGGGGAGCTGTTTTTT. It is translated as CASSLDRVNDGELFF.

The V and J genes are TRBV5-6 and TRBJ1-2; 9 positions match TRBD1. Trimming cost V 4 bases and J 5 bases; bases outside gene matches: 6. CDR3 length: 14 residues. Germline CDR1 reads SGHDT; CDR2 reads YYEEEE. CDR3 nucleotide sequence: TGTGCCAGCAGCCCCATGGGGACAGGGTATGGCTACACCTTC. Residues: CASSPMGTGYGYTF.

The chain carries TRBV5-6 and TRBJ2-7; a possible D gene is TRBD1 (5 bases). Germline V lookup: CDR1 SGHDT, CDR2 YYEEEE. CDR3 length: 17 amino acids. The germline V and J ends were trimmed by 0 bases and 0 bases, with 16 bases remaining between them. In nucleotides, the CDR3 is TGTGCCAGCAGCTTGGTTTGGATCGGCGACAGCTCCTACGAGCAGTACTTC. This gives the protein CASSLVWIGDSSYEQYF.

This chain links TRBV19 with TRBJ1-2; 8 positions agree with TRBD1. Germline V gives CDR1 LNHDA, CDR2 SQIVND (reference sequence). Germline trimming cut 4 bases from V and 10 bases from J; bases unmatched to any gene: 14. The CDR3 sequence is 15 residues long. CDR3 coding DNA: TGTGCCAGTAGTAGGACGGACAGGGACCGGAGAGACTACACCTTC. Protein product: CASSRTDRDRRDYTF.

The rearrangement joins TRBV3-1 (or the pseudogene TRBV3-2) to TRBJ1-2; the D gene is possibly TRBD1 (5 bases). The CDR3 loop spans 14 amino acids. V lost 2 bases and J 8 bases, leaving 15 bases between the germline ends. Germline-derived CDR1 and CDR2 are LGHDT and YNNKEL (reference sequence). Here the CDR3 DNA reads TGTGCCAGCAGCCAACTTAAACAGGCCTTGGGCTACACCTTC. Translated: CASSQLKQALGYTF.

This chain connects TRBV29-1 to TRBJ1-2, with D perhaps TRBD1 (6 bases). From germline, CDR1 is SQVTM and CDR2 ANQGSEA. The V end was cut by 0 bases, the J end by 2 bases, with 13 bases between. The CDR3 has 15 residues. The CDR3 here is CSVEDRGRGNYGYTF. As DNA, the CDR3 is TGCAGCGTTGAAGATCGGGGGCGGGGGAACTATGGCTACACCTTC.